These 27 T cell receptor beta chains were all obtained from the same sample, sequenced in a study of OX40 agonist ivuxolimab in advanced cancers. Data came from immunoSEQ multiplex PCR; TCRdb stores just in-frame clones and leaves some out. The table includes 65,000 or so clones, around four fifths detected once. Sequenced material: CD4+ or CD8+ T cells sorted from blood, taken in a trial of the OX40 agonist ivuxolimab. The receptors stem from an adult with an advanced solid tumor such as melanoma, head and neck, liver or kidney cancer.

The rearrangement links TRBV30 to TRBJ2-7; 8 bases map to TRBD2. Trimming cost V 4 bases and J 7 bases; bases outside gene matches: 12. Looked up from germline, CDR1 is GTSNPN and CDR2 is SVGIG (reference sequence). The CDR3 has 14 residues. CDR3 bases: TGTGCCTGGAAAATAGGGACACCGGGGGGGGAGCAGTACTTC. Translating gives CAWKIGTPGGEQYF.

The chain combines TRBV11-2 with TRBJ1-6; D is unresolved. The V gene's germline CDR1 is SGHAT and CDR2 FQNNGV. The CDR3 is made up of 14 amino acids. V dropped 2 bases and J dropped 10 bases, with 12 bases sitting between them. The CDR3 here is CASSLSLAGSPLHF. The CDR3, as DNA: TGTGCCAGCAGCTTAAGTCTAGCGGGGTCACCCCTCCACTTT.

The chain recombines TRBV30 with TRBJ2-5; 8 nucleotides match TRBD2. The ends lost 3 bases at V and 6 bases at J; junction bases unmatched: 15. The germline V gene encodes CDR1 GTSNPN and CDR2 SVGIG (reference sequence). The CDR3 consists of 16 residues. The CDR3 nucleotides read TGTGCCTGGAGCTCCTGGTCGTCGGGAGGGCGGAAGACCCAGTACTTC. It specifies CAWSSWSSGGRKTQYF.

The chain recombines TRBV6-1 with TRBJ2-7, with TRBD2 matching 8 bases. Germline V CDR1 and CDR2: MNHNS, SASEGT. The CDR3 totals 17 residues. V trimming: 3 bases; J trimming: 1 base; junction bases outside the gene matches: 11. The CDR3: CASSESYSGIRSYEQYF. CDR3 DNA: TGTGCCAGCAGTGAGAGTTATAGCGGGATCAGATCCTACGAGCAGTACTTC.

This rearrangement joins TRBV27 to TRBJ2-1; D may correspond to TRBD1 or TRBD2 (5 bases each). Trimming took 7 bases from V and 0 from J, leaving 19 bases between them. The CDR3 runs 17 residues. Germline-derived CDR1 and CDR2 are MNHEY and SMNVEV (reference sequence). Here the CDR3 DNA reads TGTGCCAGCAACCCCGAGGGCACAGGTCGCTCCTACAATGAGCAGTTCTTC. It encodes CASNPEGTGRSYNEQFF.

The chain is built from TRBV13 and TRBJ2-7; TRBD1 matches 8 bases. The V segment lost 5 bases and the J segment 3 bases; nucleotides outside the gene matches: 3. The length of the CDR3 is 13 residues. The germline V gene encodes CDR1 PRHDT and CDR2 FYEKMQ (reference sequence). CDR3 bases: TGTGCCAGCAGCCCTACAGGGGGCTACGAGCAGTACTTC. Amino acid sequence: CASSPTGGYEQYF.

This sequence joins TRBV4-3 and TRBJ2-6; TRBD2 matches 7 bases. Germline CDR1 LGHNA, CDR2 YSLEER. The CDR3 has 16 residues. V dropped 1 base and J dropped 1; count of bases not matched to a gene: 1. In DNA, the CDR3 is TGCGCCAGCAGCCAAGGGGGGGGATCTGGGGCCAACGTCCTGACTTTC. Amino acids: CASSQGGGSGANVLTF.

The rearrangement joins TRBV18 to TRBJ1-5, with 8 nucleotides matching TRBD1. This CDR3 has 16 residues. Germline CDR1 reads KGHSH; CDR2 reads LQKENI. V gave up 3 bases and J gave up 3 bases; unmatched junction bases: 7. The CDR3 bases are TGTGCCAGCTCACCCCAGGGGGCCGGGAACAATCAGCCCCAGCATTTT. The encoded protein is CASSPQGAGNNQPQHF.

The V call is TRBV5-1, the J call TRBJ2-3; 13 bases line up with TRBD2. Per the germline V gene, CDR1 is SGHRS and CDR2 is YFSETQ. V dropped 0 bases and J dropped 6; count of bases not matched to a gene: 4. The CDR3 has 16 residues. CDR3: CASSLEGLAGVDTQYF. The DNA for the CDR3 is TGCGCCAGCAGCTTGGAAGGACTAGCGGGAGTTGATACGCAGTATTTT.

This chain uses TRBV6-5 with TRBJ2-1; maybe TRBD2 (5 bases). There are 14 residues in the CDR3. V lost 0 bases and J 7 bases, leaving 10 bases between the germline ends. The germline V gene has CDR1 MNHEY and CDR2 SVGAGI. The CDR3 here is CASSYSGSGNEQFF. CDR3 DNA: TGTGCCAGCAGTTACTCGGGATCGGGGAATGAGCAGTTCTTC.

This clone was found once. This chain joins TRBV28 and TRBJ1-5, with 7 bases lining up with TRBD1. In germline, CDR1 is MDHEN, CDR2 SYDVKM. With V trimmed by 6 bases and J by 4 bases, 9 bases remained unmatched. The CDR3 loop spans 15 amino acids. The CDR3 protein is CASSSQGLRNQPQHF. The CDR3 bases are TGTGCCAGCAGCTCACAGGGGTTAAGGAATCAGCCCCAGCATTTT.

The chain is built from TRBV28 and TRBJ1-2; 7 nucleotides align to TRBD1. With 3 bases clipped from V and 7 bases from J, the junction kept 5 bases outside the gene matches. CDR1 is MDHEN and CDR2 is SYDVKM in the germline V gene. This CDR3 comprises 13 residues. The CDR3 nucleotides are TGTGCCAGCAGTTTCGAGAGGGGGCGTGGCTACACCTTC. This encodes CASSFERGRGYTF.

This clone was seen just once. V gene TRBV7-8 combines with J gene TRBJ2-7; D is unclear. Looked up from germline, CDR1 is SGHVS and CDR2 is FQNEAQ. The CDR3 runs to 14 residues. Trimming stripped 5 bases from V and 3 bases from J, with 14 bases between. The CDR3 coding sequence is TGTGCCAGCAGCCGAGGAGTAGTGGGCTACGAGCAGTACTTC. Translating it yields CASSRGVVGYEQYF.

The CDR3 nucleotides read TGTGCCAGCAGCTTGGGACAGGGGGCCACCGGGGAGCTGTTTTTT. It specifies CASSLGQGATGELFF. The chain is built from TRBV7-9 and TRBJ2-2; 12 bases are a match to TRBD1. Germline CDR1 reads SEHNR; CDR2 reads FQNEAQ (reference sequence). V trimming: 3 bases; J trimming: 4 bases; junction bases outside the gene matches: 0. This CDR3 is built from 15 residues.

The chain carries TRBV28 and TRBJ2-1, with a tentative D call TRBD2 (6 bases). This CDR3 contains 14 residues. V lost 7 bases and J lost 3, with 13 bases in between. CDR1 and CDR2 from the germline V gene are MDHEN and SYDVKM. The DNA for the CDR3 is TGTGCCAGCAAATTCGGGACTCTCTACAATGAGCAGTTCTTC. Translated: CASKFGTLYNEQFF.

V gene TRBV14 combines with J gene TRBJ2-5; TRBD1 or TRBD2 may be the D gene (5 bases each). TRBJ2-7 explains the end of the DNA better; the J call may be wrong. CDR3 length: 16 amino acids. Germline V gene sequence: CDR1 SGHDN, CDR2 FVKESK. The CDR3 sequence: CASSQVSSGPSYEQYF. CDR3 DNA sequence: TGTGCCAGCAGCCAAGTATCGTCGGGACCCTCGTACGAGCAGTACTTC.

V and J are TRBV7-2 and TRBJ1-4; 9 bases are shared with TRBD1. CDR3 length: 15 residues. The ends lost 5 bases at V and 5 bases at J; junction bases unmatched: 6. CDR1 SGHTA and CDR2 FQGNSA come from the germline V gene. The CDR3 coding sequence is TGTGCCAGCAGCCCCTACAGGGGGCCGAATGAAAAACTGTTTTTT. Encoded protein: CASSPYRGPNEKLFF.

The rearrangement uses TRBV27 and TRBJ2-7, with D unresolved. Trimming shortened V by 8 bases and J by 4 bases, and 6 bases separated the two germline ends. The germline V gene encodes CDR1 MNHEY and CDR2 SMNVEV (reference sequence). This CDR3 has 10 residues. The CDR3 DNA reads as TGTGCCAGCGGACGGTACGAGCAGTACTTC. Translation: CASGRYEQYF.

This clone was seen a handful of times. CDR3 nucleotide sequence: TGTGCCAGCAGTTACTCCCCATTCAGGAGCTCCTACGAGCAGTACTTC. It codes for CASSYSPFRSSYEQYF. This chain uses TRBV6-6 with TRBJ2-7; no clear D gene. The CDR3 loop spans 16 amino acids. Per the germline V gene, CDR1 is MNHNY and CDR2 is SVGAGI (reference sequence). V lost 0 bases and J lost 0, with 12 bases in between.

The CDR3 DNA reads TGTGCCAGCAGTGCCTTCCCGAACACCGGGGAGCTGTTTTTT. Protein product: CASSAFPNTGELFF. The V call is TRBV2, the J call TRBJ2-2; D uncertain. There are 14 residues in the CDR3. V was shortened by 4 bases and J by 0 bases, with 6 bases between the two germline ends. Germline V gene lookup returns CDR1 SNHLY and CDR2 FYNNEI.

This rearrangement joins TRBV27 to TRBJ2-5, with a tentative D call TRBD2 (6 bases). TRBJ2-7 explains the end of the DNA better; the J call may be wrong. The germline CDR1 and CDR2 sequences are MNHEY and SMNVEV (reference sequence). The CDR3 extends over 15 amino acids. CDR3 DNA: TGTGCCAGCAGCGGAGCCGGGACTTATAATTACGAGCAGTACTTC. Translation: CASSGAGTYNYEQYF.

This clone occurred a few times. The CDR3 sequence: CASSIDSYEQYF. The CDR3, as DNA: TGCGCCAGCAGCATAGACAGCTACGAGCAGTACTTC. The rearrangement uses TRBV5-1 and TRBJ2-7; D perhaps matches TRBD1 (5 bases). CDR3 length: 12 amino acids. The V end was cut by 4 bases, the J end by 3 bases, with 8 bases between. The germline V gene has CDR1 SGHRS and CDR2 YFSETQ. The variable domain in full, completed from reference TRBV5-1 and TRBJ2-7, reads KAGVTQTPRYLIKTRGQQVTLSCSPISGHRSVSWYQQTPGQGLQFLFEYFSETQRNKGNFPGRFSGRQFSNSRSEMNVSTLELGDSALYLCASSIDSYEQYFGPGTRLTVT.

The CDR3 spells CASSLKGSYEQYF. CDR3 DNA sequence: TGTGCCAGCAGCCTGAAAGGCTCCTACGAGCAGTACTTC. The V and J genes are TRBV7-9 and TRBJ2-7; D ambiguous. The CDR3 has 13 residues. Looked up from germline, CDR1 is SEHNR and CDR2 is FQNEAQ (reference sequence). Deletions cut 5 bases from V and 0 bases from J, with 8 bases between. Full variable domain (rest looked up from reference TRBV7-9 and TRBJ2-7): DTGVSQNPRHKITKRGQNVTFRCDPISEHNRLYWYRQTLGQGPEFLTYFQNEAQLEKSRLLSDRFSAERPKGSFSTLEIQRTEQGDSAMYLCASSLKGSYEQYFGPGTRLTVT.

CDR3 sequence: CATSRDLGNLGNEQYF. CDR3 nucleotide sequence: TGTGCCACCAGCAGAGATCTGGGGAACCTAGGAAACGAGCAGTACTTC. The chain joins TRBV15 to TRBJ2-7, with unresolved D. The CDR3 runs 16 residues. CDR1 is LNHNV and CDR2 is YYDKDF in the germline V gene (reference sequence). Deletions cut 0 bases from V and 5 bases from J, with 17 bases between.

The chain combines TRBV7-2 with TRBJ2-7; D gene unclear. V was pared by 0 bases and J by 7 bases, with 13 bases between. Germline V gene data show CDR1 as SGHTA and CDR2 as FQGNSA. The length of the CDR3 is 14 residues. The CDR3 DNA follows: TGTGCCAGCAGCTTAGCCCTCCCGTCGGGTGAGCAGTACTTC. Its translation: CASSLALPSGEQYF.

The DNA of the CDR3 is TGTGCCTGGAGAAGTGAACGGAGGACTGAAGCTTTCTTT. Its translation is CAWRSERRTEAFF. V is TRBV30 and J is TRBJ1-1; D is unresolved. Looked up from germline, CDR1 is GTSNPN and CDR2 is SVGIG (reference sequence). V lost 3 bases and J lost 5, with 13 bases in between. The CDR3 has 13 residues.

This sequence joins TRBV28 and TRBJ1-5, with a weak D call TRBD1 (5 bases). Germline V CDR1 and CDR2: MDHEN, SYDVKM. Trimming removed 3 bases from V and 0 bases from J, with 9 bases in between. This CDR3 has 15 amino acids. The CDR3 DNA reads TGTGCCAGCAGTTTCGGGGCAGTTAGCAATCAGCCCCAGCATTTT. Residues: CASSFGAVSNQPQHF. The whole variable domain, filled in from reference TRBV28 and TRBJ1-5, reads DVKVTQSSRYLVKRTGEKVFLECVQDMDHENMFWYRQDPGLGLRLIYFSYDVKMKEKGDIPEGYSVSREKKERFSLILESASTNQTSMYLCASSFGAVSNQPQHFGDGTRLSIL.